Below, 27 T cell receptor beta chains from the same sample are listed, as sequenced in a study of response to subunit inactivated influenza vaccine. In TCRdb, the RT-PCR reads were re-called with MiXCR into one record per CDR3 protein. Among fewer than 200,000 distinct CDR3 sequences, around 8.8% were seen once, and the ten largest hold about a tenth. Material: non-naive T cells sorted from PBMCs, obtained on the day of vaccination. Every receptor here comes from a man aged 50 to 60 who received an inactivated influenza vaccine.

This clonotype was recorded many times. The V call is TRBV7-9, the J call TRBJ1-2, with D possibly being TRBD1 (5 bases). Trimming removed 5 bases from V and 3 bases from J, with 19 bases in between. Germline lookup yields CDR1 SEHNR and CDR2 FQNEAQ (reference sequence). The CDR3 contains 16 residues. CDR3 sequence (DNA): TGTGCCAGCAGCCAAACCTCGGGGGGGTACTACTATGGCTACACCTTC. It translates to CASSQTSGGYYYGYTF.

This clonotype has a count of ten or more. The chain combines TRBV20-1 with TRBJ1-6, with TRBD1 matching 9 bases. Per germline, CDR1 DFQATT and CDR2 SNEGSKA (reference sequence). Trimming at V came to 3 bases and at J to 9 bases, leaving 3 bases not matched to a gene. This CDR3 has 13 amino acids. This CDR3 reads CSARDRGPSPLHF. CDR3 in DNA: TGCAGTGCTAGGGACAGGGGACCTTCACCCCTCCACTTT.

The chain employs TRBV6-5 and TRBJ2-7, with D maybe TRBD1 (5 bases). The CDR3 spans 12 residues. The V gene's germline CDR1 is MNHEY and CDR2 SVGAGI. The CDR3 nucleotides read TGTGCCAGCAGCGACGCGTTTGGGGCTAGGCACGTC. Residues: CASSDAFGARHV.

Ten or more counts support this clonotype. V usage is TRBV12-3 or TRBV12-4 and J usage is TRBJ2-7; TRBD1 matches at 7 bases. This CDR3 has 11 amino acids. Trimming at V came to 6 bases and at J to 8 bases, leaving 4 bases not matched to a gene. CDR3 in DNA: TGTGCCAGCAGCAACAGGGGAAAGCAGTACTTC. Translating gives CASSNRGKQYF.

The CDR3 sequence: CASSYGQRETQYF. The DNA of the CDR3 is TGTGCCAGCAGTTACGGCCAGCGAGAGACCCAGTACTTC. V usage is TRBV6-5 and J usage is TRBJ2-5; D remains ambiguous. The CDR3 runs 13 residues. V was clipped by 2 bases and J by 4 bases, with 8 bases between them. Per the germline V gene, CDR1 is MNHEY and CDR2 is SVGAGI.

The chain has TRBV5-3 and TRBJ2-2; D is unclear. TRBV5-3 counts as an open reading frame of uncertain function. The CDR3 has 14 residues. V lost 8 bases to trimming and J lost 6 bases, with 17 bases between them. CDR3 nucleotides: TGTGCCAGGAGACCCTGGAAGTTAGCCGGGGAGCTGTTTTTT. The encoded protein is CARRPWKLAGELFF.

This clonotype was counted many times. The chain has TRBV20-1 and TRBJ2-5; perhaps TRBD1 as D (6 bases). Trimming pared 5 bases from V and 5 bases from J, leaving 18 bases between. The CDR3 totals 14 residues. Germline V gene lookup returns CDR1 DFQATT and CDR2 SNEGSKA (reference sequence). The DNA for the CDR3 is TGCAGTGCTCCCTCCGGGACATACGGGGAGACCCAGTACTTC. Translating it yields CSAPSGTYGETQYF.

CDR3 residues: CASTRGLAVAGANVLTF. CDR3 bases: TGTGCCAGCACCAGGGGACTAGCGGTGGCTGGGGCCAACGTCCTGACTTTC. V gene TRBV27 combines with J gene TRBJ2-6; the match to TRBD2 covers 11 bases. Trimming at V came to 7 bases and at J to 2 bases, leaving 7 bases not matched to a gene. The CDR3 extends over 17 amino acids. Germline values: CDR1 MNHEY, CDR2 SMNVEV (reference sequence).

This clonotype occurred many times. The chain employs TRBV7-2 and TRBJ2-3; no firm D call. The CDR3 length is 14 residues. CDR1 and CDR2 from the germline V gene are SGHTA and FQGNSA. Trimming shortened V by 5 bases and J by 1 base, and 10 bases separated the two germline ends. CDR3 residues: CASSRAAGTDTQYF. The CDR3, as DNA: TGTGCCAGCAGCCGGGCCGCGGGCACAGATACGCAGTATTTT. Variable domain in full (rest from reference TRBV7-2 and TRBJ2-3): GAGVSQSPSNKVTEKGKDVELRCDPISGHTALYWYRQSLGQGLEFLIYFQGNSAPDKSGLPSDRFSAERTGGSVSTLTIQRTQQEDSAVYLCASSRAAGTDTQYFGPGTRLTVL.

This rearrangement joins TRBV7-9 to TRBJ1-2, with TRBD1 matching 7 bases. The ends lost 3 bases at V and 6 bases at J; junction bases unmatched: 10. This CDR3 spans 15 amino acids. CDR1 SEHNR and CDR2 FQNEAQ come from the germline V gene (reference sequence). The CDR3 loop is CASSFSVGTVDGYTF. The CDR3 DNA is TGTGCCAGCAGCTTCTCCGTCGGGACAGTGGATGGCTACACCTTC.

This clonotype was detected many times. The V gene is TRBV11-2, the J gene TRBJ2-7; D not certain. The length of the CDR3 is 14 residues. V lost 6 bases, J lost 1 base, and 13 bases lay in between. Germline values: CDR1 SGHAT, CDR2 FQNNGV. The CDR3 DNA sequence: TGTGCCAGCAGGCCTGCCTTCGGATCCTACGAGCAGTACTTC. The encoded protein is CASRPAFGSYEQYF.

The table lists this clonotype with many counts. The junction departs from the called germline gene at one end, perhaps through a read error. CDR3 region: CATSAPGRSGANVLTF. For the CDR3, the DNA is TGTGCCACCAGTGCCCCCGGGCGCTCTGGGGCCAACGTCCTGACTTTC. The chain recombines TRBV2 with TRBJ2-6; D gene unclear. Germline V gene data show CDR1 as SNHLY and CDR2 as FYNNEI. The CDR3 extends over 16 amino acids.

This clonotype occurred many times. The rearrangement joins TRBV6-2 or TRBV6-3 to TRBJ2-3, with TRBD2 matching 10 bases. The germline gives CDR1 MNHEY, CDR2 SVGEGT. V was pared by 0 bases and J by 3 bases, with 12 bases of the junction left unmatched. The length of the CDR3 is 19 residues. This chain's CDR3 is CASSYSRTAGGPRTDTQYF. The DNA of the CDR3 is TGTGCCAGCAGTTACTCGCGGACAGCGGGGGGGCCCCGGACAGATACGCAGTATTTT.

The chain links TRBV27 to TRBJ2-7, with D perhaps TRBD2 (6 bases). Germline V gives CDR1 MNHEY, CDR2 SMNVEV (reference sequence). V lost 3 bases to trimming and J lost 6 bases, with 15 bases between them. This CDR3 is 14 amino acids long. CDR3 sequence (DNA): TGTGCCAGCAGTTTTGAGGGGAGGTGGTCCGAGCAGTACTTC. Encoded protein: CASSFEGRWSEQYF.

Notes on this clonotype: An end of the junction differs from the germline gene, which may be a read error. The chain employs TRBV3-1 and TRBJ2-7; 7 nucleotides agree with TRBD1. Germline CDR1 reads LGHDT; CDR2 reads YNNKEL (reference sequence). CDR3 length: 14 amino acids. The CDR3 sequence is CACSPGTGVYEQYF. DNA of the CDR3: TGTGCCTGCAGCCCCGGAACAGGGGTTTACGAGCAGTACTTC.

The chain carries TRBV7-2 and TRBJ2-7, with a weak D call TRBD1 (5 bases). The CDR3 consists of 16 residues. Germline V gives CDR1 SGHTA, CDR2 FQGNSA. V was pared by 4 bases and J by 3 bases, with 19 bases between. CDR3 sequence reads: CASSSPTAGLNYEQYF. Here the CDR3 DNA reads TGTGCCAGCAGCTCCCCGACCGCAGGGTTAAACTACGAGCAGTACTTC.

This clonotype was observed a few times. The chain links TRBV2 to TRBJ2-5, with 9 bases matching TRBD2. The germline V gene has CDR1 SNHLY and CDR2 FYNNEI. The ends lost 6 bases at V and 1 base at J; junction bases unmatched: 12. CDR3 length equals 17 residues. The CDR3 spells CASRGGGTSFPQETQYF. In nucleotides, the CDR3 is TGTGCCAGCAGGGGAGGGGGGACTAGCTTTCCCCAAGAGACCCAGTACTTC.

In the case of this clonotype: Since a much larger clone is just one base distant, this may be a read error. This chain joins TRBV4-3 and TRBJ2-3, with 7 nucleotides matching TRBD1. The CDR3 consists of 15 residues. From germline, CDR1 is LGHNA and CDR2 YSLEER. CDR3 sequence (DNA): TGCGCCAGCAGCCCTGAGGGGGCTAGCAGAGATACGCAGTATTTT. Translation gives CASSPEGASRDTQYF.

The chain joins TRBV20-1 to TRBJ2-7, with D tentatively TRBD2 (6 bases). The CDR3 totals 15 residues. V shed 4 bases and J shed 2 bases, with 18 bases lying between them. Germline V gene data show CDR1 as DFQATT and CDR2 as SNEGSKA (reference sequence). The CDR3 here is CSAKMGLDGPYEQYF. CDR3 nucleotides: TGCAGTGCTAAAATGGGACTGGATGGTCCCTACGAGCAGTACTTC.

CDR3 in DNA: TGTGCCAGCAGTCCGGAGTCTGGAAACACCATATATTTT. Its translation is CASSPESGNTIYF. This chain uses TRBV6-1 with TRBJ1-3; D ambiguous. The length of the CDR3 is 13 residues. Germline CDR1 MNHNS, CDR2 SASEGT. V lost 5 bases and J lost 1, with 6 bases in between.

This clonotype was observed a few times. The rearrangement uses TRBV28 and TRBJ2-7, with 11 bases aligning to TRBD1. Germline V gene lookup returns CDR1 MDHEN and CDR2 SYDVKM. CDR3 length: 15 amino acids. Trimming removed 6 bases from V and 4 bases from J; junction bases left unmatched: 8. In DNA, the CDR3 is TGTGCCAGCAGACGGACAGGGGGCGCGGAGTACGAGCAGTACTTC. It translates to CASRRTGGAEYEQYF. Drawing the rest from reference TRBV28 and TRBJ2-7, the complete variable domain is DVKVTQSSRYLVKRTGEKVFLECVQDMDHENMFWYRQDPGLGLRLIYFSYDVKMKEKGDIPEGYSVSREKKERFSLILESASTNQTSMYLCASRRTGGAEYEQYFGPGTRLTVT.

On this clonotype: A much larger clone lies one base from this, so it may be a read error. J is TRBJ2-3 and V is TRBV7-6; D remains ambiguous. Germline lookup yields CDR1 SGHVS and CDR2 FNYEAQ. The CDR3 runs to 15 residues. The CDR3 DNA is TGTGCCAGCAGCTCCACCGAGCTGGGCACAGATACGCATTATTTT. Amino acid sequence: CASSSTELGTDTHYF.

This clonotype has only a few counts. This chain connects TRBV2 to TRBJ1-6, with D maybe TRBD1 (5 bases). Trimming removed 3 bases from V and 8 bases from J, with 14 bases in between. Germline V lookup: CDR1 SNHLY, CDR2 FYNNEI. This CDR3 contains 15 residues. CDR3 sequence reads: CASSEGRVMDSPLHF. In DNA, the CDR3 is TGTGCCAGCAGTGAGGGCAGGGTTATGGATTCACCCCTCCACTTT.

J is TRBJ1-4 and V is TRBV28; TRBD1 matches at 8 bases. Germline V lookup: CDR1 MDHEN, CDR2 SYDVKM. Unmatched junction bases numbered 6, after V lost 6 bases and J lost 3 bases. The CDR3 is 15 residues long. CDR3 amino acids: CASRPTGGSNEKLFF. CDR3 coding DNA: TGTGCCAGCAGGCCTACAGGGGGTTCTAATGAAAAACTGTTTTTT.

There are many counts of this clonotype. The chain employs TRBV20-1 and TRBJ2-1; TRBD1 matches 8 bases. The CDR3 extends over 14 amino acids. Germline CDR1 reads DFQATT; CDR2 reads SNEGSKA (reference sequence). The J segment lost 5 bases and the V segment lost 6 bases, leaving 9 bases of the junction unmatched. The CDR3 DNA is TGCAGTGCCCTCCACAGGGGGGACAACAATGAGCAGTTCTTC. It specifies CSALHRGDNNEQFF.

J is TRBJ2-1 and V is TRBV15; TRBD2 aligns across 10 bases. CDR3 length: 16 residues. V was pared by 1 base and J by 9 bases, with 9 bases of the junction left unmatched. CDR1 and CDR2 from the germline V gene are LNHNV and YYDKDF (reference sequence). This CDR3 is CATSRALAGVLGEQFF. The DNA for the CDR3 is TGTGCCACCAGCAGAGCTCTAGCGGGGGTCTTGGGTGAGCAGTTCTTC.

This clonotype was counted only a few times. The genes are TRBV11-2 and TRBJ2-1; possible D gene TRBD2, 5 bases. The germline gives CDR1 SGHAT, CDR2 FQNNGV. Trimming pared 5 bases from V and 13 bases from J, leaving 18 bases between. CDR3 length: 13 residues. The CDR3 nucleotides read TGTGCCAGCAGCCCATTATATACCGGGATACAGTTCTTC. It specifies CASSPLYTGIQFF.